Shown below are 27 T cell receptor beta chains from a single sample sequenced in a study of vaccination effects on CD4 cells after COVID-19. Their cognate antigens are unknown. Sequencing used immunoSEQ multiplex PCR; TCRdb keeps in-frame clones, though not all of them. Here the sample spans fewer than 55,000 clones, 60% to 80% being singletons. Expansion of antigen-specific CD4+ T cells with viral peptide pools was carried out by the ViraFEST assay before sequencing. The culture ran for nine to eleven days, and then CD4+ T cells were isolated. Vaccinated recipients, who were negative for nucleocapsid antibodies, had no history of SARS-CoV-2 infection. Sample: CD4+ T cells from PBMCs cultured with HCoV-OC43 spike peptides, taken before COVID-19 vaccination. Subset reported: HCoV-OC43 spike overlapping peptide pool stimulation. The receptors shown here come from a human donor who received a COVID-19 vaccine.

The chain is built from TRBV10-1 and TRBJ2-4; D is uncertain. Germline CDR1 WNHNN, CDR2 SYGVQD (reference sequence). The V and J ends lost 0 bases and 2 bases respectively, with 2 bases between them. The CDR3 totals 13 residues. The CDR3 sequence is CASSESTKNIQYF. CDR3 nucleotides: TGCGCCAGCAGTGAGTCGACCAAAAACATTCAGTACTTC.

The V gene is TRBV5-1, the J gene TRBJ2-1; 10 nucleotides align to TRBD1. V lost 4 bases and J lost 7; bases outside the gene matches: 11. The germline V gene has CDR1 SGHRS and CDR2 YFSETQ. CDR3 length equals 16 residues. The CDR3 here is CASSLPSGQGLNEQFF. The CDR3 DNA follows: TGCGCCAGCAGCCTACCCTCGGGACAGGGGTTGAATGAGCAGTTCTTC.

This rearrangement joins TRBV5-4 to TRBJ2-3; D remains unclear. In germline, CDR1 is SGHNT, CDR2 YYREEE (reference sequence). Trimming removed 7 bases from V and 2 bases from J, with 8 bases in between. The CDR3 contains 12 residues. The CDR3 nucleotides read TGTGCCAGCGGGCCGACCACAGATACGCAGTATTTT. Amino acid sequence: CASGPTTDTQYF.

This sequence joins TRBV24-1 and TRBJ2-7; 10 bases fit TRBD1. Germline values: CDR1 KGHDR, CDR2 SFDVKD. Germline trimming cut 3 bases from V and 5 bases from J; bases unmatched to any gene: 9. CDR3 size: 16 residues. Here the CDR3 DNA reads TGTGCCACCAGTGATCCAAACCGGGACAGGGGAGACGAGCAGTACGTC. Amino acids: CATSDPNRDRGDEQYV.

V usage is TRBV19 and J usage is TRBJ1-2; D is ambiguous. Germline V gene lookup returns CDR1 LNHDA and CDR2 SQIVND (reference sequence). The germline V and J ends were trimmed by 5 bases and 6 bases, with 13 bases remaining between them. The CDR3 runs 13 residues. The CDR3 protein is CASSPSTGDGYTF. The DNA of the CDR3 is TGTGCCAGTAGTCCCTCTACCGGGGATGGCTACACCTTC.

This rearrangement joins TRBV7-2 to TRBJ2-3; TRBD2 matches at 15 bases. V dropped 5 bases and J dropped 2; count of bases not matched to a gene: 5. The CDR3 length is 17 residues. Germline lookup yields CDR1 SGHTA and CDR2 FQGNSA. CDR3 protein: CASSPRTSGGATDTQYF. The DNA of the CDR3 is TGTGCCAGCAGCCCCAGGACTAGCGGGGGGGCCACAGATACGCAGTATTTT.

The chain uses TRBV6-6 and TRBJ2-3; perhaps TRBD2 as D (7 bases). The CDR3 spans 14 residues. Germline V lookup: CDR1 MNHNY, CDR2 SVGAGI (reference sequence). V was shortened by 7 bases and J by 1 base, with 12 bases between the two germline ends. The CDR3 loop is CASMRGGRTDTQYF. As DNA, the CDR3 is TGTGCCAGCATGAGGGGGGGACGCACAGATACGCAGTATTTT.

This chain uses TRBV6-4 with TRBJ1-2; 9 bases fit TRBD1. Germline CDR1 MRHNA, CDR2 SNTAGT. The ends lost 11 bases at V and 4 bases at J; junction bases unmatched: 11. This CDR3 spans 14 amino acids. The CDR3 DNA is TGTGCCGGCCCGGGACAGGGTAGAGGCTATGGCTACACCTTC. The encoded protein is CAGPGQGRGYGYTF.

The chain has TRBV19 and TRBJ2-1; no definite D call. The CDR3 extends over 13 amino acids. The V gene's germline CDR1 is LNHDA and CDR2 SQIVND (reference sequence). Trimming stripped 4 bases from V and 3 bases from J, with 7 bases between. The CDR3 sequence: CASSSGYYNEQFF. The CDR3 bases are TGTGCCAGTAGTAGCGGTTACTACAATGAGCAGTTCTTC.

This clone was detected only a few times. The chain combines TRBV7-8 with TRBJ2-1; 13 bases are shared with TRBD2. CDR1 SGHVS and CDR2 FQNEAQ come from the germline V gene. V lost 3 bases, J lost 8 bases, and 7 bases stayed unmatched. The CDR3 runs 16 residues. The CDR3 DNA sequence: TGTGCCAGCAGCTTCGGACTAGCGGGGGCTCGGGATGAGCAGTTCTTC. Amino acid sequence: CASSFGLAGARDEQFF.

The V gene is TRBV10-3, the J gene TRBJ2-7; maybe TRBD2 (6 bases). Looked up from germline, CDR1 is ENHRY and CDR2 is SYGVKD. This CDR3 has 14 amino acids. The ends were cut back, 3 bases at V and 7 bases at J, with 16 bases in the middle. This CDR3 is CAISEAGAAGEQYV. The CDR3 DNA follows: TGTGCCATCAGTGAAGCAGGTGCCGCGGGGGAGCAGTACGTC.

CDR3 sequence (DNA): TGTGCCAGCAGACTTGGACTAGCCAACGAGCAGTACGTC. Translating gives CASRLGLANEQYV. The rearrangement joins TRBV6-5 to TRBJ2-7; 8 nucleotides line up with TRBD2. V dropped 6 bases and J dropped 5; count of bases not matched to a gene: 6. Germline V gene data show CDR1 as MNHEY and CDR2 as SVGAGI. The CDR3 consists of 13 residues.

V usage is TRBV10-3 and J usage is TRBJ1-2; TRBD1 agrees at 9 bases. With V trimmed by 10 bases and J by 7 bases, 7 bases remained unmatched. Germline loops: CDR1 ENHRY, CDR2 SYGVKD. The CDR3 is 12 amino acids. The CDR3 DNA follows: TGTGCCACCACGGACAGGGGTCGTGGCTACACCTTC. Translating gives CATTDRGRGYTF.

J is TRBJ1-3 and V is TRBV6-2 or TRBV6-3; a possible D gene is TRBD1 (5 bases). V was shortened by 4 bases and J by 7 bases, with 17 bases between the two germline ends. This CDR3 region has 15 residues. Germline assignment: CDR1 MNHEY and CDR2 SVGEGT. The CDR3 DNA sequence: TGTGCCAGCAGTTCGGAGGGGTCCATCGAGAACACCATATATTTT. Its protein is CASSSEGSIENTIYF.

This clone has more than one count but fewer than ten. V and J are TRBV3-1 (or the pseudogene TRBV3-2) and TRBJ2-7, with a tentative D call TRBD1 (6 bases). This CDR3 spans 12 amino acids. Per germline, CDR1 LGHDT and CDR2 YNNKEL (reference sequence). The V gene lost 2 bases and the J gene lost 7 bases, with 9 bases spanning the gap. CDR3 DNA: TGTGCCAGCAGCCAAAGACAGGTAGAGCAGTACGTC. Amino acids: CASSQRQVEQYV.

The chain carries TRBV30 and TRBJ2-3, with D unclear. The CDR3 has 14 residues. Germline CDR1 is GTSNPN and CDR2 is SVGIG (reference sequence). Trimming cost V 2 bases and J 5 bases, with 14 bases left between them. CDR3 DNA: TGTGCCTGGAGTAGGCAGGCGCCGGGAGATACGCAGTATTTT. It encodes CAWSRQAPGDTQYF.

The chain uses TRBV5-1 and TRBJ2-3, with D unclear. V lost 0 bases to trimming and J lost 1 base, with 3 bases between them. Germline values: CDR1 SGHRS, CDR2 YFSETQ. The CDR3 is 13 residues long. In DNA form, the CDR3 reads TGCGCCAGCAGCTTGGGGGGCACAGATACGCAGTATTTT. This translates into CASSLGGTDTQYF.

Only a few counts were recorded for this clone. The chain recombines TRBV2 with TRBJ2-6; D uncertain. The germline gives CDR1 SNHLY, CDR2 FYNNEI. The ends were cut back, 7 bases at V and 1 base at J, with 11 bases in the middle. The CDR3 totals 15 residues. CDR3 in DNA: TGTGCCAGCACACTGCGTCTGTCTGGGGCCAACGTCCTGACTTTC. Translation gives CASTLRLSGANVLTF.

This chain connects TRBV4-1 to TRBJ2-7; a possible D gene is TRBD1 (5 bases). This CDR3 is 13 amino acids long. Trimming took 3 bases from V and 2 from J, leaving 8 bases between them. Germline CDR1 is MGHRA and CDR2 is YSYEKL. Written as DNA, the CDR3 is TGCGCCAGCAGCCAGGGGCCAGCCTACGAGCAGTACGTC. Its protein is CASSQGPAYEQYV.

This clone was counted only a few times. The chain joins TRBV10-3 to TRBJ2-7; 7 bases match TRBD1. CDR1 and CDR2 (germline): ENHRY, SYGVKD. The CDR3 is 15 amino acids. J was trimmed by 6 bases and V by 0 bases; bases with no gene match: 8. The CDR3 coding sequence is TGTGCCATCAGTGAGTCGAACCTACAGGGGTCCGAGCAGTACGTC. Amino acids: CAISESNLQGSEQYV.

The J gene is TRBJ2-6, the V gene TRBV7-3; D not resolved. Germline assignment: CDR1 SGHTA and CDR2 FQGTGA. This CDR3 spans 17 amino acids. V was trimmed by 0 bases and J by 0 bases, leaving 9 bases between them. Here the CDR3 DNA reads TGTGCCAGCAGCTTAACGTTAACTAACTCTGGGGCCAACGTCCTGACTTTC. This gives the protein CASSLTLTNSGANVLTF. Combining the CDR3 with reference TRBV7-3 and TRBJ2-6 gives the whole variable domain GAGVSQTPSNKVTEKGKYVELRCDPISGHTALYWYRQSLGQGPEFLIYFQGTGAADDSGLPNDRFFAVRPEGSVSTLKIQRTERGDSAVYLCASSLTLTNSGANVLTFGAGSRLTVL.

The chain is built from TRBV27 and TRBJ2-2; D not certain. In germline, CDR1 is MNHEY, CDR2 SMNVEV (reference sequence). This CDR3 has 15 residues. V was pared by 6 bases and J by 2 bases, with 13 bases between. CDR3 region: CASSQWVKNTGELFF. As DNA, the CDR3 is TGTGCCAGCAGCCAATGGGTAAAAAACACCGGGGAGCTGTTTTTT.

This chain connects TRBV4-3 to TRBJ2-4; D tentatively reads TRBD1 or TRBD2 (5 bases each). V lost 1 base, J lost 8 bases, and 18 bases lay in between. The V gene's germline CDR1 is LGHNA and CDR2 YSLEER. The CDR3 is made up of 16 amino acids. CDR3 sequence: CASSQVFSPVGDIQYF. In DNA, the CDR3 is TGCGCCAGCAGCCAAGTATTCTCCCCCGTGGGGGACATTCAGTACTTC.

The CDR3 protein is CASRSGGGWGETEAFF. Written as DNA, the CDR3 is TGTGCCAGCAGGTCTGGCGGGGGCTGGGGGGAGACTGAAGCTTTCTTT. The rearrangement uses TRBV28 and TRBJ1-1; a possible D gene is TRBD1 (6 bases). V was cut by 6 bases and J by 5 bases, with 22 bases left in between. Germline values: CDR1 MDHEN, CDR2 SYDVKM. The CDR3 spans 16 residues.

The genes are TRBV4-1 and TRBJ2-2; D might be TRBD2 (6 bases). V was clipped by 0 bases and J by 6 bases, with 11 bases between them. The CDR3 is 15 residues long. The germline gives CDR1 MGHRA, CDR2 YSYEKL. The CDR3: CASSQDRASAGELFF. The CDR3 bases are TGCGCCAGCAGCCAAGATAGGGCTAGCGCCGGGGAGCTGTTTTTT.

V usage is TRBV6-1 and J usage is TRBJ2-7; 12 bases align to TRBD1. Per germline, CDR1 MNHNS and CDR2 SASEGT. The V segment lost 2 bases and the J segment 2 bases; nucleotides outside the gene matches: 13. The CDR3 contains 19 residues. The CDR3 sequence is CASSEWDRGQSVTTYEQYV. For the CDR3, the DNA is TGTGCCAGCAGTGAATGGGACAGGGGGCAATCAGTAACCACCTACGAGCAGTACGTC.

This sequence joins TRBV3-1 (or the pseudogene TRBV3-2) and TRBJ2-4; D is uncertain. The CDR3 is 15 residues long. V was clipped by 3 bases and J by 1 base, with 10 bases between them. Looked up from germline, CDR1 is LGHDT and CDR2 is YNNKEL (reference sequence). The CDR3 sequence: CASSQVPEAKNIQYF. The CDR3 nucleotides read TGTGCCAGCAGCCAGGTCCCGGAGGCCAAAAACATTCAGTACTTC.